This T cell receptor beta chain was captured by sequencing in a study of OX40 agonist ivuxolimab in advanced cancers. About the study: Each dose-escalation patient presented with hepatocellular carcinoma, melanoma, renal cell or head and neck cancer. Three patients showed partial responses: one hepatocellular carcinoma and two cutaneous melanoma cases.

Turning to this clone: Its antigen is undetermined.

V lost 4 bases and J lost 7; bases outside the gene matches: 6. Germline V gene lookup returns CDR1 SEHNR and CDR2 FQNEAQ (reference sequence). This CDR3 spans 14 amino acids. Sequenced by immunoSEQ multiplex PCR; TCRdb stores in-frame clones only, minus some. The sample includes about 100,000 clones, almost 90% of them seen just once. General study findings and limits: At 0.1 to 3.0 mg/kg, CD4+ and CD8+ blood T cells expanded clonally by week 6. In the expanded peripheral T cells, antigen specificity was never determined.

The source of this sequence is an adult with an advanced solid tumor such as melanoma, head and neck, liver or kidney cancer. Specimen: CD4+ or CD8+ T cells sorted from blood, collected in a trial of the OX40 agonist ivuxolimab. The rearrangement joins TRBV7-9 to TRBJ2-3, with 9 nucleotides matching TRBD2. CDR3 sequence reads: CASSSPSGVNTQYF. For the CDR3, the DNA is TGTGCCAGCAGCTCCCCTAGCGGGGTAAATACGCAGTATTTT.